Sequencing of this TCR beta chain was carried out in a study of blood T cell repertoires in COVID-19. The wider study: PBMCs, B-cell-depleted T cells, or T cells were the source of the cDNA or gDNA that made up the material.

The CDR3 consists of 16 residues. J lost 1 base, V lost 0 bases, and 1 base had no gene match. Germline lookup yields CDR1 SGHTA and CDR2 FQGNSA. Only in-frame clones appear in the TCRdb table, and some are missing; sequencing was by immunoSEQ multiplex PCR. The sample has 430,000 or so clones; 70% to 90% are singletons. This chain connects TRBV7-2 to TRBJ1-2; 11 bases match TRBD1. The specimen was PBMCs or T cells enriched from blood (not recorded which). This sequence originates from a young woman who had been exposed to COVID-19. The CDR3 reads CASSLAGTGGNYGYTF. The CDR3, as DNA: TGTGCCAGCAGCTTAGCGGGGACAGGGGGTAACTATGGCTACACCTTC.